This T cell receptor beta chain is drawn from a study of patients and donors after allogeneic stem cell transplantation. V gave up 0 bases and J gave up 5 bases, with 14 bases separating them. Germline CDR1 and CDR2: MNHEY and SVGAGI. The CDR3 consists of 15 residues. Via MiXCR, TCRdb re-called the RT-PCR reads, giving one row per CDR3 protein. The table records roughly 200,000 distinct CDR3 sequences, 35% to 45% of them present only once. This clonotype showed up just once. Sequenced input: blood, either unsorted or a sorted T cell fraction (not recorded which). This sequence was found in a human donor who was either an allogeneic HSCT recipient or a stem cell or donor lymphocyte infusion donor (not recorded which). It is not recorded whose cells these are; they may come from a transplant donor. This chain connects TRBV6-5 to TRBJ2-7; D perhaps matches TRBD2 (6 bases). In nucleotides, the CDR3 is TGTGCCAGCAGTTACTCGTACGGGGAGGCGCACGAGCAGTACTTC. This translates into CASSYSYGEAHEQYF.